Given below is one T cell receptor (beta chain) in context. V lost 3 bases and J lost 3; bases outside the gene matches: 3. Germline V gene lookup returns CDR1 SGDLS and CDR2 YYNGEE. The CDR3 has 14 residues. This sample was taken from a study of blood T cell repertoires in COVID-19. In the authors' methods: Quantification of nucleated cells was approximated via reference gene primer amplification. The protocol was immunoSEQ multiplex PCR, while the TCRdb copy is restricted to in-frame clones and leaves out a portion. V, J and clone size reflect that table, while D and trimming were determined from the DNA. The table includes tens of thousands of clones, around four fifths detected once.

The source material was peripheral blood. The chain links TRBV9 to TRBJ2-7, with TRBD2 matching 10 bases. The receptor was derived from a man aged 70 or older with acute or convalescent COVID-19. The CDR3: CASSASSGGYEQYF. The CDR3 coding sequence is TGTGCCAGCAGCGCCTCTAGCGGGGGCTACGAGCAGTACTTC.